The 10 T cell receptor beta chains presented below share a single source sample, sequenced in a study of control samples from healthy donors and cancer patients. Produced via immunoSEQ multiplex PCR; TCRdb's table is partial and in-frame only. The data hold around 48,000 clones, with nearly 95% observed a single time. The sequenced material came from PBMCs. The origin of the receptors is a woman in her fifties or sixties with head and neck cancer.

DNA of the CDR3: TGCGCCAGCAGCATCGGGACAGGGGGTCAGCCCCAGCATTTT. It specifies CASSIGTGGQPQHF. This chain connects TRBV5-1 to TRBJ1-5; 11 nucleotides align to TRBD1. This CDR3 spans 14 amino acids. The germline CDR1 and CDR2 sequences are SGHRS and YFSETQ. J was trimmed by 6 bases and V by 4 bases; bases with no gene match: 3.

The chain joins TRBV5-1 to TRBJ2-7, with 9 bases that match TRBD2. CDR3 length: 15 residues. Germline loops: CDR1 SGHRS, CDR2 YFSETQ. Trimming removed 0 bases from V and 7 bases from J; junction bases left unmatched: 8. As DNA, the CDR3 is TGCGCCAGCAGCTTGGCCGATGGGCTAGCGGGAGAGCAGTACTTC. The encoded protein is CASSLADGLAGEQYF.

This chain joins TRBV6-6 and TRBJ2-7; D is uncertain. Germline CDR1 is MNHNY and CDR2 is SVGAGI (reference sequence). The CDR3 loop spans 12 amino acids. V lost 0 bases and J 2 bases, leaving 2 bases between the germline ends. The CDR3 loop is CASSYSPYEQYF. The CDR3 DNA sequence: TGTGCCAGCAGTTACTCCCCCTACGAGCAGTACTTC.

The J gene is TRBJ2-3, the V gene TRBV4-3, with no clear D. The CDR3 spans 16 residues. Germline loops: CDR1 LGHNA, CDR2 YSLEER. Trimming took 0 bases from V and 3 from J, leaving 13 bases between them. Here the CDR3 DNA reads TGCGCCAGCAGCCAAGATAGACTGGCTGGGACAGATACGCAGTATTTT. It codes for CASSQDRLAGTDTQYF.

CDR3 sequence reads: CASSPTFPWGYTF. The DNA for the CDR3 is TGTGCCAGCAGCCCGACATTTCCCTGGGGCTACACCTTC. This chain uses TRBV3-1 (or the pseudogene TRBV3-2) with TRBJ1-2; D ambiguous. Germline V gives CDR1 LGHDT, CDR2 YNNKEL (reference sequence). Trimming left V 4 bases short and J 8 bases short, with 14 bases between. This CDR3 is 13 amino acids long.

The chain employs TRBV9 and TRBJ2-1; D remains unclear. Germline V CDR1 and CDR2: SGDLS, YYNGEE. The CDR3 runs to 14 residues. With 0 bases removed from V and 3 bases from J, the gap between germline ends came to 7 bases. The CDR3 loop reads CASSVATNYNEQFF. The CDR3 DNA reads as TGTGCCAGCAGCGTAGCTACCAACTACAATGAGCAGTTCTTC.

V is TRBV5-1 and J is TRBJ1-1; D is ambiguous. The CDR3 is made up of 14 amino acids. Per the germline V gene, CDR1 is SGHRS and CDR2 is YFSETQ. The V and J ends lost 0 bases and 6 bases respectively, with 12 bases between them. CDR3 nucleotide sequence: TGCGCCAGCAGCTTGGGTCTCACCGCGGCTGAAGCTTTCTTT. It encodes CASSLGLTAAEAFF.

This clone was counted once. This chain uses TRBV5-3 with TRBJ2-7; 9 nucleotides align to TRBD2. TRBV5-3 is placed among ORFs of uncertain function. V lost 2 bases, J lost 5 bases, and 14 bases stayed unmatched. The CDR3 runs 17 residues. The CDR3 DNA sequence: TGTGCCAGAAGCTTATTATTTGGGCTAGCGGGAATCGACGAGCAGTACTTC. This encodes CARSLLFGLAGIDEQYF.

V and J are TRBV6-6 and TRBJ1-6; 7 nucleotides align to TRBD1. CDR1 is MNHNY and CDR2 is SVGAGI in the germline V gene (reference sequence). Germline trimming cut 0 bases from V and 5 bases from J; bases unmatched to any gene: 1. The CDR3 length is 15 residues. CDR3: CASSYSTGDNSPLHF. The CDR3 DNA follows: TGTGCCAGCAGTTACTCTACAGGGGATAATTCACCCCTCCACTTT.

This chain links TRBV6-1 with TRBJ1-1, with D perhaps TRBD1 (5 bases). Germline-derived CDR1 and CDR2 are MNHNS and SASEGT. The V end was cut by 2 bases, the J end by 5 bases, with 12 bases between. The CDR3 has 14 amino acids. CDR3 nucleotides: TGTGCCAGCAGTGAACCAGGGCGAGGGACTGAAGCTTTCTTT. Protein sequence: CASSEPGRGTEAFF.